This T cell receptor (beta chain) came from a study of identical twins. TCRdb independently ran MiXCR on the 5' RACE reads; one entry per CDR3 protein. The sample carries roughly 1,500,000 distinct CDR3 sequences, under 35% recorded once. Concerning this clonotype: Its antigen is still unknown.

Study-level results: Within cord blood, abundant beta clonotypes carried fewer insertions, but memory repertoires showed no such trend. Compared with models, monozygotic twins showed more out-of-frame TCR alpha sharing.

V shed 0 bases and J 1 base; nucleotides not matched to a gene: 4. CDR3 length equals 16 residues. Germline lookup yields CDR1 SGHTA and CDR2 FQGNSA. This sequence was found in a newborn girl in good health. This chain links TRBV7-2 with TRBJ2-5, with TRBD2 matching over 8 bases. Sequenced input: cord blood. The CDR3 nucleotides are TGTGCCAGCAGCTTAGCGTCGACTAGCGTCCAAGAGACCCAGTACTTC. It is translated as CASSLASTSVQETQYF. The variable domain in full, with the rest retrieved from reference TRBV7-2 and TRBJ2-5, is GAGVSQSPSNKVTEKGKDVELRCDPISGHTALYWYRQSLGQGLEFLIYFQGNSAPDKSGLPSDRFSAERTGGSVSTLTIQRTQQEDSAVYLCASSLASTSVQETQYFGPGTRLLVL.